This T cell receptor beta chain was found in a study of shared clonotypes between healthy human individuals. Generated by immunoSEQ multiplex PCR, the TCRdb table keeps only in-frame clones and is missing some. The sample holds 2.5 million or so clones, just over 90% seen once. About this clone: The antigen remains undetermined.

V lost 4 bases, J lost 3 bases, and 3 bases stayed unmatched. The CDR3 length is 14 residues. Germline V gene data show CDR1 as SGHTS and CDR2 as YDEGEE. Naive CD4+ cells were CD45RA-selected; the remaining cells were memory. Study observations and caveats: Among donors, the sharing of clonotypes was expected to be influenced by sequencing depth.

The source is a man between 18 and 29 years old in good health. This rearrangement joins TRBV5-8 to TRBJ1-1; 10 nucleotides agree with TRBD1. The sample was naive CD4+ T cells sorted from blood. Indicated subset: CD45RA+ positively selected. CDR3 nucleotide sequence: TGTGCCAGCAGCCAGGACAGGGGGTACACTGAAGCTTTCTTT. Residues: CASSQDRGYTEAFF.